These T cell receptor beta chains were read from a single sample in a study of blood T cells in healthy people across ages. Each CDR3 protein gets one entry after TCRdb re-called the 5' RACE reads with MiXCR. The sample consists of some 800,000 distinct CDR3 sequences, under 55% of them appearing once. The sequencing sample was made of blood. The receptors were gathered from a man between 60 and 70 years old in good health. Both conserved end residues are part of each CDR3. A D gene is named only where the DNA matches it firmly. A row's size may be missing; if present it is once, few, many or a size class.

clone_size j_call v_call d_call cdr3_nt cdr3_aa
few TRBJ2-7 TRBV11-2 . TGTGCCAGCAGCTTAGCGACTACTCACGAGCAGTACTTC CASSLATTHEQYF
. TRBJ2-2 TRBV7-2 TRBD1 TGTGCCAGCAGCTTGGCATGGGGACAGGGGCGAACCGGGGAGCTGTTTTTT CASSLAWGQGRTGELFF
. TRBJ2-3 TRBV28 TRBD2 TGTGCCTCCGGGACTAGCGGGGTTACGCAGTATTTT CASGTSGVTQYF
. TRBJ2-5 TRBV7-2 . TGTGCCAGCAGCCCCATCTTGGGGACGGATGAGCAGTACTTC CASSPILGTDEQYF
. TRBJ1-1 TRBV6-2/TRBV6-3 TRBD1 TGTGCCAGCAGCCACGACAGGGCGACGTCTGAAGCTTTCTTT CASSHDRATSEAFF
. TRBJ2-3 TRBV28 . TGTGCCAGCGGCGAAGGAGGGACAGATACGCAGTATTTT CASGEGGTDTQYF
once TRBJ2-7 TRBV6-6 TRBD1 TGTGCCAGCAGGGAACCGGGACAGGGACACGAGCAGTACTTC CASREPGQGHEQYF
. TRBJ1-2 TRBV6-2/TRBV6-3 . TGTGCCAGCAGTCAGACGACAGCCGGCACGGGGGACTACACCTTC CASSQTTAGTGDYTF
few TRBJ2-5 TRBV7-8 TRBD1 TGTGCCAGCAGCTTAGGGGGGACAGGGAGGTCAGAGACCCAGTACTTC CASSLGGTGRSETQYF
few TRBJ2-3 TRBV29-1 TRBD2 TGCAGCGTTGAGGGAGCGGGGGGCACAGATACGCAGTATTTT CSVEGAGGTDTQYF
. TRBJ2-1 TRBV10-2 . TGCGCGGCGGGGTTCGACAATGAGCAGTTCTTC CAAGFDNEQFF
. TRBJ2-3 TRBV6-6 . TGTGCCAGCAGTTACGGGGGGACAATAAGGAGCACAGATACGCAGTATTTT CASSYGGTIRSTDTQYF
. TRBJ2-7 TRBV29-1 . TGCAGCGTTGGACAGGTAGGCTACGAGCAGTACTTC CSVGQVGYEQYF
. TRBJ2-7 TRBV20-1 TRBD2 TGCAGTGTCTGTCGTCCAGCGGGGACCGAGCAGTACTTC CSVCRPAGTEQYF
. TRBJ2-5 TRBV7-2 TRBD2 TGTGTCAGCAGCTTAGCGCCGACTAGCGGCCCACAAGAGACCCAGTACTTC CVSSLAPTSGPQETQYF
. TRBJ2-3 TRBV7-8 TRBD2 TGTGCCTGCAGCTTAATGGCTAGCGGGGGTGCTACTAGCACAGATACGCAGTATTTT CACSLMASGGATSTDTQYF
. TRBJ1-1 TRBV6-6 . TGTGCCAGCAGGGAGGACAGACCCTCCACTGAAGCTTTCTTT CASREDRPSTEAFF
. TRBJ1-6 TRBV7-9 TRBD1 TGTGCCAGCAGCTTAGAGGGGGGGGGACAGTTTTCACCCCTCCACTTT CASSLEGGGQFSPLHF
once TRBJ2-7 TRBV12-3/TRBV12-4 . TGTGCCAGCGGTTTATCACAGAGCTCCTACAATGAGCAGTACTTC CASGLSQSSYNEQYF
. TRBJ1-1 TRBV12-3/TRBV12-4 TRBD1 TGTGCCAGCAGGCGGGACAGCTTATTGAACACTGAAGCTTTCTTT CASRRDSLLNTEAFF
. TRBJ2-7 TRBV5-1 . TGCGCCAGCAGTCCGTCCGGGGACTACGAGCAGTACTTC CASSPSGDYEQYF
many TRBJ2-5 TRBV13 TRBD1 TGTGCCAGCAGACACACCGGACAGGGGGTCCAAGAGACCCAGTACTTC CASRHTGQGVQETQYF
few TRBJ2-5 TRBV5-1 . TGCGCCAGCAGCTTGATTCCACGAGGAGAGACCCAGTACTTC CASSLIPRGETQYF
. TRBJ1-1 TRBV7-2 . TGTGCCAGCAGCTTAGAGGCTTTCTGGGGCAGGAACACTGAAGCTTTCTTT CASSLEAFWGRNTEAFF
many TRBJ2-7 TRBV27 TRBD1 TGTGCCACCCAACAGGGGATGGCCTACGAGCAGTACTTC CATQQGMAYEQYF
few TRBJ1-2 TRBV20-1 . TGCAGTGCTAGTGACGGTCTTTTCTATGGCTACACCTTC CSASDGLFYGYTF
. TRBJ1-2 TRBV6-5 . TGTGCCAGCAGTGACACCTTTAAATCCTATGGCTACACCTTC CASSDTFKSYGYTF
. TRBJ2-4 TRBV3-1 . TGTGCCAGCAGCGGGGTTATAGCCAAAAACATTCAGTACTTC CASSGVIAKNIQYF
many TRBJ2-1 TRBV12-3/TRBV12-4 TRBD2 TGTGCCAGCAGCCCCACCGGGGGGTACAATGAGCAGTTCTTC CASSPTGGYNEQFF
once TRBJ1-2 TRBV2 . TGTGCCAGCAACGAAAACCCGAACTATGGCTACACCTTC CASNENPNYGYTF
. TRBJ1-2 TRBV5-6 TRBD1 TGTGCCAGCAGCTTATATGACAGGGCGGGGTATGGCTACACCTTC CASSLYDRAGYGYTF
. TRBJ2-7 TRBV20-1 . TGCAGTGCTAGAGATAAGCAAGGGCCGTCCTACGAGCAGTACTTC CSARDKQGPSYEQYF
. TRBJ2-7 TRBV5-1 . TGCGCCAGCAGCCCTACGGAAGGGCCAGGCCGATGGGGCTACGAGCAGTACTTC CASSPTEGPGRWGYEQYF
. TRBJ2-1 TRBV20-1 . TGCAGTGCTAGGGCCTTGAAGGACTATGAGCAGTTCTTC CSARALKDYEQFF
few TRBJ2-6 TRBV20-1 . TGCAGTGCTAGAGTGGCAGGCGGGGCCAACGTCCTGACTTTC CSARVAGGANVLTF
. TRBJ2-5 TRBV6-5 . TGTGCCAGCAGATCTACGGGGACCCAGTACTTC CASRSTGTQYF
once TRBJ2-3 TRBV5-1 . TGCGCCAGCAGCACCGAGACCCCGGATACGCAGTATTTT CASSTETPDTQYF
. TRBJ2-5 TRBV11-1 TRBD2 TGTGCCAGCAGCGCTACTAGCGGACCGAGGGCCCAGTACTTC CASSATSGPRAQYF
. TRBJ2-3 TRBV12-3/TRBV12-4 . TGTGCCAGCAGTTTAGCAGGGTTGGGACCAGATACGCAGTATTTT CASSLAGLGPDTQYF
. TRBJ2-7 TRBV5-6 . TGTGCCAGCAGCTTCGGGCGGGTTACCTACGAGCAGTACTTC CASSFGRVTYEQYF
few TRBJ2-4 TRBV6-2/TRBV6-3 . TGTGCCAGCAGTTTCGCTCTCGGGGCCTTGGGAAACATTCAGTACTTC CASSFALGALGNIQYF
. TRBJ2-5 TRBV20-1 . TGCAGTGCTCCTTACCAAGGAGAGACCCAGTACTTC CSAPYQGETQYF
. TRBJ2-5 TRBV14 TRBD1 TGTGCCAGCAGCCAAGAGGGGCCTCCGGACAGGGGGCGAAAAAGAGATACCCAGTACTTC CASSQEGPPDRGRKRDTQYF
few TRBJ2-1 TRBV9 . TGTGCCAGCAGTCAAGACAGCTACTCCTACAATGAGCAGTTCTTC CASSQDSYSYNEQFF
. TRBJ1-2 TRBV29-1 . TGCAGCGTTGAACGACAGGCAACCCGCTATGGCTACACCTTC CSVERQATRYGYTF
. TRBJ1-5 TRBV29-1 . TGCAGCGTCTCTGGGAGCAATCGGCCCCAGCATTTT CSVSGSNRPQHF
. TRBJ2-1 TRBV7-9 TRBD2 TGTGCCAGCAGCTTAGGGCCTAGCGGGGGGAAAAGCTACGATGAGCAGTTCTTC CASSLGPSGGKSYDEQFF
few TRBJ1-5 TRBV30 TRBD1 TGTGCCTTGGGACAGTTCAATCAGCCCCAGCATTTT CALGQFNQPQHF
. TRBJ2-1 TRBV5-6 . TGTGCCGGCAGACCCCAGGGACTGACCAATGAGCAGTTCTTC CAGRPQGLTNEQFF
many TRBJ1-2 TRBV20-1 . TGCAGTGCTAGAGTCATGAACTATGGCTACACCTTC CSARVMNYGYTF
. TRBJ1-2 TRBV3-1 . TGTGCCAGCAGCCAATCTCGAGGGCGCGGCTACACCTTC CASSQSRGRGYTF
few TRBJ2-5 TRBV12-3/TRBV12-4 . TGTGCCAGCAGCCCGAAGAGTTCTTCTTCGCAGTACTTC CASSPKSSSSQYF
. TRBJ2-7 TRBV11-2 . TGTGCCAGCAGCTTCGCGGCAGGGGGGACCTACGAGCAGTACTTC CASSFAAGGTYEQYF
. TRBJ2-7 TRBV11-2 . TGTGCCAGCAGCTTAGATCCCTTTACCGTCTACGAGCAGTACTTC CASSLDPFTVYEQYF
. TRBJ2-5 TRBV5-1 . TGCGCCAGCGGCTTTCAGTACCAAGAGACCCAGTACTTC CASGFQYQETQYF
. TRBJ2-5 TRBV2 . TGTGCCAGCACATTCTCTACCACCTTTGGGTACAATGAGCAGTACTTC CASTFSTTFGYNEQYF
. TRBJ2-1 TRBV9 TRBD1 TGTGCCAGCAGCATTTCCGGGACAGGGGGCAATGAGCAGTTCTTC CASSISGTGGNEQFF
. TRBJ2-5 TRBV20-1 TRBD1 TGCAGTGCCGTAGGGGGACAGGGCGTTTGGGCCCAGTACTTC CSAVGGQGVWAQYF
. TRBJ2-7 TRBV29-1 TRBD2 TGCAGCGTTGCGGGACTAGCGGGCAGCTACAATGAGCAGTACTTC CSVAGLAGSYNEQYF
. TRBJ2-7 TRBV11-2 TRBD1 TGTGCCAGCAGCCAAAATACCCAGGCAGGGGGCTACGAGCAGTACTTC CASSQNTQAGGYEQYF